The sequence of this TCR beta chain was determined in a study of blood T cell repertoires in COVID-19. The J segment lost 2 bases and the V segment lost 2 bases, leaving 6 bases of the junction unmatched. Germline assignment: CDR1 SGDLS and CDR2 YYNGEE. This CDR3 is 16 amino acids long. This study enrolled people aged 18 to 89 from about 26 US geographic areas. Within 2 weeks before study entry, exposed participants met a COVID-19 case. In the original workflow: By means of reference gene primer amplification, nucleated cell counts were estimated. This table comes from immunoSEQ multiplex PCR, and its TCRdb copy is limited to in-frame clones, with some not included. V and J calls and clone size follow that table, whereas D and trimming were derived from the DNA. Among approximately 250,000 clones listed, approximately 89% were seen once.

The chain joins TRBV9 to TRBJ1-1, with 10 positions matching TRBD1. Specimen: PBMCs or T cells enriched from blood (not recorded which). This receptor was taken from a man in his forties who had been exposed to COVID-19. DNA of the CDR3: TGTGCCAGCAGCGTTGGGACAGGGGATGGAAACACTGAAGCTTTCTTT. Encoded protein: CASSVGTGDGNTEAFF.